The rows below give T cell receptor beta chains drawn from one sample of a study of sequential checkpoint blockade in melanoma. Libraries were prepared by immunoSEQ multiplex PCR; TCRdb keeps only in-frame clonotypes and omits some of them. This table has about 3,700 clones, 15% to 20% appearing once. The sequenced sample was tumor tissue (inferred from file names), obtained from a patient given nivolumab and ipilimumab in sequence. Every receptor here comes from a human patient with melanoma. Some clones in this sample may be carry-over from other donors' samples. Each CDR3 is given with its conserved first and last residue. D genes are given only for firm matches. Expanded clones are given a class, and other clones once, few, many or no size at all.

TRBV9	few	.	TRBJ1-6	TGTGCCAGCAGCGTAGGGTCTTCACCCCTCCACTTT	CASSVGSSPLHF
TRBV27	.	.	TRBJ1-5	TGTGCCAGCAGTTTTCGCCGCAATCAGCCCCAGCATTTT	CASSFRRNQPQHF
TRBV5-1	.	TRBD1	TRBJ2-7	TGCGCCAGCAGCTTGGACCCTGGGACAGCGTCCGGGCAGTACTTC	CASSLDPGTASGQYF
TRBV5-1	.	.	TRBJ1-6	TGCGCCAGCAGCTTGTGGACGGCAAATTCACCCCTCCACTTT	CASSLWTANSPLHF
TRBV12-5	.	TRBD1	TRBJ1-1	TGTGCCAGCACGCCAACGGGGACAGGTGGACGGGGTGAAGCTTTCTTT	CASTPTGTGGRGEAFF
TRBV9	few	.	TRBJ2-1	TGTGCCAGCAGCTCTCATCTGCTGGGGGGGGCGACCTACAATGAGCAGTTCTTC	CASSSHLLGGATYNEQFF
TRBV6-8	medium-sized	.	TRBJ2-7	TGTGCCAGCAGTTACTCGGGGTCAGGGTGGAGGTCCTACGAGCAGTACTTC	CASSYSGSGWRSYEQYF
TRBV28	.	.	TRBJ1-2	TGTGCCAGCAGTTTATTAGACTATGGCTACACCTTC	CASSLLDYGYTF
TRBV11-3	many	.	TRBJ2-1	TGTGCCAGCAGCCCCCTCTCGCGGGACTGGGGTCACAATGAGCAGTTCTTC	CASSPLSRDWGHNEQFF
TRBV19	.	.	TRBJ1-2	TGTGCCAGTAGTTCCCGGGCGGGACAAATCTATGGCTACACCTTC	CASSSRAGQIYGYTF
TRBV11-3	.	.	TRBJ1-1	TGTGCCAGCAGCTTGGTTGCGGTGAACACTGAAGCTTTCTTT	CASSLVAVNTEAFF
TRBV25-1	.	.	TRBJ2-3	TGTGCCAGCAGTGGCCCTGGTGGAAATACGCAGTATTTT	CASSGPGGNTQYF
TRBV19	few	.	TRBJ1-5	TGTGCCACTAGGGCCAGAGAGAATCAGCCCCAGCATTTT	CATRARENQPQHF
TRBV19	.	TRBD1	TRBJ1-1	TGTGCCAGTATTAGACAGGGCGGCACTGAAGCTTTCTTT	CASIRQGGTEAFF
TRBV11-3	medium-sized	.	TRBJ2-1	TGTGCCAGCAGCTTATCCGGGACGGCCAACTACAATGAGCAGTTCTTC	CASSLSGTANYNEQFF
TRBV28	few	TRBD1	TRBJ1-4	TGTGCCAGCAGCTCTCCGCAGGGGGCCCGGGGTGAAAAACTGTTTTTT	CASSSPQGARGEKLFF
TRBV11-3	.	.	TRBJ2-7	TGTGCCAGCAGCTTAGGCATGGGCAGGCGAACCTACGAGCAGTACTTC	CASSLGMGRRTYEQYF
TRBV11-3	many	.	TRBJ2-5	TGTGCCAGCAGCCAGGGGACCGCTGGCGAGACCCAGTACTTC	CASSQGTAGETQYF
TRBV28	once	.	TRBJ1-1	TGTGCCAGCAGTTTATCTCAGTGGGGCTTAGCTTTCTTT	CASSLSQWGLAFF
TRBV14	.	.	TRBJ2-3	TGTGCCAGCAGCCGTGGTAGCACAGATACGCAGTATTTT	CASSRGSTDTQYF
TRBV9	few	.	TRBJ2-3	TGTGCCAGCAGCCCCTCCGGGACTGATACGCAGTATTTT	CASSPSGTDTQYF
TRBV19	.	.	TRBJ1-5	TGTGCCAGTAGTTGGCAGGGCGTAGGTCAGCCCCAGCATTTT	CASSWQGVGQPQHF
TRBV25-1	.	.	TRBJ2-3	TGTGCCAGCAGTCAGGGGGGCCGGGGCGGCACAGATACGCAGTATTTT	CASSQGGRGGTDTQYF
TRBV7-7	many	.	TRBJ1-2	TGTGCCAGCAGTCCCGGGACGGCCTACTATGGCTACACCTTC	CASSPGTAYYGYTF
TRBV4-1	few	TRBD1	TRBJ2-7	TGCGCCAGCAGCGCGGGACAGGGAGGGGCCGAGCAGTACTTC	CASSAGQGGAEQYF
TRBV6-8	few	.	TRBJ1-2	TGTGCCAGCACCCGGGCTTCTGGGGGAGGCTACACCTTC	CASTRASGGGYTF
TRBV11-3	many	.	TRBJ1-6	TGTGCCAGCAGCTTGCTCGCCGAGTATAATTCACCCCTCCACTTT	CASSLLAEYNSPLHF
TRBV11-3	.	.	TRBJ2-3	TGTGCCAGCAGCTTTGTTGCGGGGTTCACAGATACGCAGTATTTT	CASSFVAGFTDTQYF
TRBV5-1	.	.	TRBJ2-5	TGCGCCAGCAGCTACCCAGACGGGGGCGCGGAACAAGAGACCCAGTACTTC	CASSYPDGGAEQETQYF
TRBV11-3	medium-sized	.	TRBJ1-2	TGTGCCAGCAGCTTAGGTTTTGCACCCGAATATGGCTACACCTTC	CASSLGFAPEYGYTF
TRBV4-1	.	.	TRBJ1-5	TGCGCCAGCAGCCAAGATTGGGAGGGTACCAATCAGCCCCAGCATTTT	CASSQDWEGTNQPQHF
TRBV6-8	few	.	TRBJ1-1	TGTGCCAGCAGTGAGGACAGAGACACTGAAGCTTTCTTT	CASSEDRDTEAFF
TRBV9	few	TRBD1	TRBJ1-2	TGTGCCAGCAGCGCATGGACAGGGGCTCAGGATGGCTACACCTTC	CASSAWTGAQDGYTF
TRBV7-1	many	.	TRBJ1-2	TGTGCCAGCAGCTTAACGGGGAATGGCGGCTACACCTTC	CASSLTGNGGYTF
TRBV28	.	TRBD1	TRBJ2-7	TGTGCCAGCGCCCGGGCAGGGGGCTACGAGCAGTACTTC	CASARAGGYEQYF
TRBV11-3	many	.	TRBJ2-7	TGTGCCAGCAGCTCGAAGACACAGGGCTACTACGAGCAGTACTTC	CASSSKTQGYYEQYF